This T cell receptor beta chain was recovered during a study of identical twins. Findings of the study overall: Among monozygotic twins, out-of-frame TCR alpha sharing exceeded what models predicted. Not following the same donors, the study drew its conclusions from cross-sectional statistical analysis. For cord blood, abundant beta clonotypes had fewer insertions, unlike memory repertoires, which showed none. Out-of-frame alpha sequences shared by twins showed excess low generation probability.

TCRdb ran MiXCR on the 5' RACE reads and lists one entry per CDR3 protein. The data hold fewer than 250,000 distinct CDR3 sequences, with 7.5% observed a single time. V dropped 8 bases and J dropped 3; count of bases not matched to a gene: 16. The CDR3 consists of 18 residues. The germline V gene has CDR1 MNHNS and CDR2 SASEGT. As regards this clonotype: Its antigen remains unidentified.

The data also belong to a second study, concerning yellow fever vaccine responses in identical twins.

The material sequenced was CD8+ T cells sorted from blood. This chain uses TRBV6-1 with TRBJ2-7; the match to TRBD2 covers 13 bases. This TCR was sampled from a young woman in good health. CDR3 DNA: TGTGCCAGCTCCGGACTAGCGGGAGTTCAGGGGGACTACTACGAGCAGTACTTC. It encodes CASSGLAGVQGDYYEQYF.